This T cell receptor (beta chain) stems from a study of blood T cell repertoires in COVID-19. CDR1 and CDR2 (germline): MDHEN, SYDVKM. This CDR3 region has 14 residues. Trimming took 3 bases from V and 2 from J; bases not matched to a gene: 1. In the study's own analysis: Reference gene primer amplification yielded estimated nucleated cell counts. Produced via immunoSEQ multiplex PCR; TCRdb's table is partial and in-frame only. That table supplies the V and J calls and clone size; D and trimming were determined from the DNA. The top ten hold 2.5% to 3.5% of the sample, which has fewer than 250,000 clones, approximately 84% seen once.

The receptor was isolated from a woman aged 25-40 years who had recovered from COVID-19. The sequencing sample was made of PBMCs or T cells enriched from blood (not recorded which). The gene calls are TRBV28 and TRBJ1-3, with TRBD1 identical over 7 bases. The CDR3 coding sequence is TGTGCCAGCAGTTTCCAGGGGGCTGGAAACACCATATATTTT. Protein sequence: CASSFQGAGNTIYF.